Presented here are 2 T cell receptor beta chains from one specimen sequenced in a study of blood T cell repertoires in COVID-19. Libraries were prepared by immunoSEQ multiplex PCR; TCRdb keeps only in-frame clonotypes and omits some of them. The table shows fewer than 300,000 clones, with over 75% occurring only once. Sequences were obtained from peripheral blood. Receptors originate from a human donor in a cohort sampled during active COVID-19.

This clone was observed once. The rearrangement links TRBV5-1 to TRBJ2-5, with TRBD1 identical over 7 bases. This CDR3 contains 14 residues. Germline assignment: CDR1 SGHRS and CDR2 YFSETQ. The trim removed 7 bases at V and 0 bases at J, leaving 6 bases unmatched. DNA for the CDR3: TGCGCCAGCTATCAGGGGGTAGACCAAGAGACCCAGTACTTC. Protein: CASYQGVDQETQYF. Variable domain in full (rest from reference TRBV5-1 and TRBJ2-5): KAGVTQTPRYLIKTRGQQVTLSCSPISGHRSVSWYQQTPGQGLQFLFEYFSETQRNKGNFPGRFSGRQFSNSRSEMNVSTLELGDSALYLCASYQGVDQETQYFGPGTRLLVL.

The J gene is TRBJ2-3, the V gene TRBV5-4; D gene ambiguous. Germline V gene sequence: CDR1 SGHNT, CDR2 YYREEE (reference sequence). Trimming removed 5 bases at V and 2 bases at J, with 15 bases between. The CDR3 has 15 residues. The CDR3 sequence: CASSPVGGITDTQYF. DNA for the CDR3: TGTGCCAGCAGTCCTGTTGGCGGTATCACAGATACGCAGTATTTT.